These T cell receptor beta chains were read from a single sample in a study of blood T cell repertoires in COVID-19. This table comes from immunoSEQ multiplex PCR, and its TCRdb copy is limited to in-frame clones, with some not included. Among 60,000 to 80,000 clones, approximately 88% were seen once, and the ten largest hold approximately 4.7%. Sequenced material: peripheral blood. Receptors were obtained from a human donor in a cohort sampled during active COVID-19. CDR3s include the opening cysteine and the closing phenylalanine or tryptophan. Each record gives: clone size, J gene, V gene, D gene, CDR3 DNA, CDR3 protein. The D gene is left open where the match is weak. The listing skips clone size in some rows; elsewhere it reads once, few, many or a size class.

clone size: once; J gene: TRBJ2-5; V gene: TRBV14; D gene: TRBD1; CDR3 DNA: TGTGCCAGCAGCCAAGGATATGTGGGCAGGGGGTCCCCCCAGACCCAGTACTTC; CDR3 protein: CASSQGYVGRGSPQTQYF
clone size: -; J gene: TRBJ1-2; V gene: TRBV18; D gene: -; CDR3 DNA: TGTGCCAGCTCACTCCAAACAGATTATGGCTACACCTTC; CDR3 protein: CASSLQTDYGYTF
clone size: -; J gene: TRBJ2-5; V gene: TRBV5-1; D gene: -; CDR3 DNA: TGCGCCAGCAGTACTAGGCTGCAAGAGACCCAGTACTTC; CDR3 protein: CASSTRLQETQYF
clone size: once; J gene: TRBJ1-1; V gene: TRBV11-1; D gene: TRBD1; CDR3 DNA: TGTGCCAGCAGCTTAGCACAGGGGCTAATGAACACTGAAGCTTTCTTT; CDR3 protein: CASSLAQGLMNTEAFF
clone size: -; J gene: TRBJ1-1; V gene: TRBV7-9; D gene: TRBD1; CDR3 DNA: TGTGCCAGCAGCTCGACAGGGCACGGGAGATATGTGAACACTGAAGCTTTCTTT; CDR3 protein: CASSSTGHGRYVNTEAFF
clone size: -; J gene: TRBJ2-7; V gene: TRBV28; D gene: -; CDR3 DNA: TGTGCCAGCAGTTTATCCCAGGGGGAGCAGTACTTC; CDR3 protein: CASSLSQGEQYF
clone size: once; J gene: TRBJ1-1; V gene: TRBV7-8; D gene: -; CDR3 DNA: TGTGCCAGCAGCCATGCGGGGAACACTGAAGCTTTCTTT; CDR3 protein: CASSHAGNTEAFF
clone size: -; J gene: TRBJ2-5; V gene: TRBV4-3; D gene: -; CDR3 DNA: TGCGCCAGCAGCCGGGTGGCTAGCGAACAAGAGACCCAGTACTTC; CDR3 protein: CASSRVASEQETQYF
clone size: -; J gene: TRBJ2-3; V gene: TRBV23-1; D gene: -; CDR3 DNA: TGCGCCAGCAGTCAATACTCGGAGTCAAGCACAGATACGCAGTATTTT; CDR3 protein: CASSQYSESSTDTQYF
clone size: -; J gene: TRBJ2-7; V gene: TRBV2; D gene: TRBD1; CDR3 DNA: TGTGCCAGCAGTCACTCGGGACAGCCCTTTTACGAGCAGTACTTC; CDR3 protein: CASSHSGQPFYEQYF
clone size: once; J gene: TRBJ1-6; V gene: TRBV7-2; D gene: TRBD1; CDR3 DNA: TGTGCCAGCCGAAGACAGGGGGATAATTCACCCCTCCACTTT; CDR3 protein: CASRRQGDNSPLHF
clone size: -; J gene: TRBJ1-1; V gene: TRBV5-1; D gene: -; CDR3 DNA: TGCGCCAGCAGCTTGGTGCGGTCCGGCGGGACTGAAGCTTTCTTT; CDR3 protein: CASSLVRSGGTEAFF
clone size: -; J gene: TRBJ2-7; V gene: TRBV20-1; D gene: TRBD2; CDR3 DNA: TGCAGTGCGAGTCCGGGACTAGGCTACGAGCAGTACTTC; CDR3 protein: CSASPGLGYEQYF
clone size: -; J gene: TRBJ2-3; V gene: TRBV18; D gene: -; CDR3 DNA: TGTGCCAGCTCACGCCGGGAGAGCGCAGCAGATACGCAGTATTTT; CDR3 protein: CASSRRESAADTQYF
clone size: once; J gene: TRBJ2-3; V gene: TRBV3-1/TRBV3-2; D gene: -; CDR3 DNA: TGTGCCAGCAGCCAAGGATCGGGATTAGCAACAGATACGCAGTATTTT; CDR3 protein: CASSQGSGLATDTQYF
clone size: -; J gene: TRBJ2-1; V gene: TRBV7-2; D gene: TRBD2; CDR3 DNA: TGTGCCAGCAGCCCATGGGCGCTAGCGGGGGGGCCAGGTGAGCAGTTCTTC; CDR3 protein: CASSPWALAGGPGEQFF
clone size: -; J gene: TRBJ1-2; V gene: TRBV3-1/TRBV3-2; D gene: TRBD1; CDR3 DNA: TGTGCCAGCAGCCCCGGGACAGGGGCGCGCTATGGCTACACCTTC; CDR3 protein: CASSPGTGARYGYTF
clone size: -; J gene: TRBJ1-6; V gene: TRBV28; D gene: TRBD1; CDR3 DNA: TGTGCCAGCAGTTCCGGACAGGGTTTCGTCAAAAGTTCACCCCTCCACTTT; CDR3 protein: CASSSGQGFVKSSPLHF
clone size: -; J gene: TRBJ2-3; V gene: TRBV18; D gene: TRBD1; CDR3 DNA: TGTGCCAGCTCACCCCAGGGGGCATCTAGCACAGATACGCAGTATTTT; CDR3 protein: CASSPQGASSTDTQYF
clone size: -; J gene: TRBJ2-1; V gene: TRBV27; D gene: TRBD2; CDR3 DNA: TGTGCCAGCAGCCCCCAACTAGCGGATTACAATGAGCAGTTCTTC; CDR3 protein: CASSPQLADYNEQFF
clone size: -; J gene: TRBJ2-7; V gene: TRBV7-2; D gene: -; CDR3 DNA: TGTGCCAGCAGCTTAAACACATTATACGAGCAGTACTTC; CDR3 protein: CASSLNTLYEQYF
clone size: -; J gene: TRBJ2-2; V gene: TRBV19; D gene: TRBD1; CDR3 DNA: TGTGCCAGTAGCTTACAGGGGGCGATCGGGGAGCTGTTTTTT; CDR3 protein: CASSLQGAIGELFF
clone size: -; J gene: TRBJ1-2; V gene: TRBV9; D gene: -; CDR3 DNA: TGTGCCAGCAGCTACGAGGTAAGGAAACTCTATGGCTACACCTTC; CDR3 protein: CASSYEVRKLYGYTF
clone size: -; J gene: TRBJ2-3; V gene: TRBV7-9; D gene: -; CDR3 DNA: TGTGCCAGCAGCTTAAGACTAGTCGGTAGCACAGATACGCAGTATTTT; CDR3 protein: CASSLRLVGSTDTQYF
clone size: few; J gene: TRBJ1-3; V gene: TRBV10-1; D gene: -; CDR3 DNA: TGCGCCAGATACAGGCTCTCTGGAAACACCATATATTTT; CDR3 protein: CARYRLSGNTIYF
clone size: -; J gene: TRBJ2-1; V gene: TRBV11-3; D gene: TRBD1; CDR3 DNA: TGTGCCAGCAGCTTAGAAGGACAGGCCCCCCGCTACAATGAGCAGTTCTTC; CDR3 protein: CASSLEGQAPRYNEQFF
clone size: -; J gene: TRBJ1-1; V gene: TRBV19; D gene: TRBD1; CDR3 DNA: TGTGCCAGTAGACCTCTCGGGACAGCGAAGAACACTGAAGCTTTCTTT; CDR3 protein: CASRPLGTAKNTEAFF
clone size: -; J gene: TRBJ2-3; V gene: TRBV12-3/TRBV12-4; D gene: -; CDR3 DNA: TGTGCCAGCAGTTTAGGGCCTGCAGATACGCAGTATTTT; CDR3 protein: CASSLGPADTQYF
clone size: -; J gene: TRBJ2-5; V gene: TRBV29-1; D gene: -; CDR3 DNA: TGCAGCGTTGTGGGCAGGGACCAAGAGACCCAGTACTTC; CDR3 protein: CSVVGRDQETQYF
clone size: -; J gene: TRBJ1-2; V gene: TRBV4-1; D gene: -; CDR3 DNA: TGCGCCAGCAGCCCGGGTCGGACTCAAAGTAACTATGGCTACACCTTC; CDR3 protein: CASSPGRTQSNYGYTF
clone size: -; J gene: TRBJ2-7; V gene: TRBV11-2; D gene: -; CDR3 DNA: TGTGCCAGCAGCGCAGGACAGAAAAGGTCCTACGAGCAGTACTTC; CDR3 protein: CASSAGQKRSYEQYF
clone size: -; J gene: TRBJ2-5; V gene: TRBV6-5; D gene: TRBD2; CDR3 DNA: TGTGCCAGCAGGGGTAGCGGGAGTAGTGAGACCCAGTACTTC; CDR3 protein: CASRGSGSSETQYF
clone size: -; J gene: TRBJ1-1; V gene: TRBV18; D gene: TRBD1; CDR3 DNA: TGTGCCAGCTCAGCCACTCGGGGGGACAGGGCTAAGAACACTGAAGCTTTCTTT; CDR3 protein: CASSATRGDRAKNTEAFF
clone size: once; J gene: TRBJ2-1; V gene: TRBV7-2; D gene: -; CDR3 DNA: TGTGCCAGCAGCACCGCCGCAACCAGCGGTAATGAGCAGTTCTTC; CDR3 protein: CASSTAATSGNEQFF
clone size: few; J gene: TRBJ2-2; V gene: TRBV4-2; D gene: TRBD2; CDR3 DNA: TGTGCCAGCAGCCAAGATCTTAGCGGGAGAAACACCGGGGAGCTGTTTTTT; CDR3 protein: CASSQDLSGRNTGELFF
clone size: once; J gene: TRBJ2-3; V gene: TRBV2; D gene: -; CDR3 DNA: TGTGCCAGCAGTGTGTGGCTCAGCACAGATACGCAGTATTTT; CDR3 protein: CASSVWLSTDTQYF
clone size: -; J gene: TRBJ2-3; V gene: TRBV3-1/TRBV3-2; D gene: TRBD2; CDR3 DNA: TGTGCCAGCAGCCAACGCTCCGGGGGACTAGCGGGCCCCACAGATACGCAGTATTTT; CDR3 protein: CASSQRSGGLAGPTDTQYF
clone size: -; J gene: TRBJ2-7; V gene: TRBV2; D gene: TRBD2; CDR3 DNA: TGTGCCAGCAGCCAAGAACGGGGGGGAACCTACGAGCAGTACTTC; CDR3 protein: CASSQERGGTYEQYF
clone size: once; J gene: TRBJ1-4; V gene: TRBV5-1; D gene: TRBD1; CDR3 DNA: TGCGCCAGCAGCTTGGACAGGGGAGGCGAAAAACTGTTTTTT; CDR3 protein: CASSLDRGGEKLFF
clone size: few; J gene: TRBJ1-6; V gene: TRBV4-2; D gene: TRBD1; CDR3 DNA: TGTGCCAGCAGCCAAGATGGGTGGACAGGGAGCTCCTATAATTCACCCCTCCACTTT; CDR3 protein: CASSQDGWTGSSYNSPLHF
clone size: -; J gene: TRBJ1-3; V gene: TRBV28; D gene: -; CDR3 DNA: TGTGCCAGCAGTTCTGGGGGCCACCACCCGGGAAACACCATATATTTT; CDR3 protein: CASSSGGHHPGNTIYF
clone size: -; J gene: TRBJ2-1; V gene: TRBV7-2; D gene: -; CDR3 DNA: TGTGCCAGCAGCTCAGATGACAGGTCGAGCTCCTACAATGAGCAGTTCTTC; CDR3 protein: CASSSDDRSSSYNEQFF
clone size: -; J gene: TRBJ1-2; V gene: TRBV4-1; D gene: -; CDR3 DNA: TGCGCCAGCAGCCAAGATCTTGGCAGGCGAAACTATGGCTACACCTTC; CDR3 protein: CASSQDLGRRNYGYTF
clone size: -; J gene: TRBJ2-2; V gene: TRBV30; D gene: -; CDR3 DNA: TGTGCCTGGAGCCCCCGCGGGGAGCTGTTTTTT; CDR3 protein: CAWSPRGELFF
clone size: -; J gene: TRBJ1-2; V gene: TRBV10-2; D gene: -; CDR3 DNA: TGCGCCAGCAGCGGGGGGGACTATGGCTACACCTTC; CDR3 protein: CASSGGDYGYTF
clone size: -; J gene: TRBJ2-7; V gene: TRBV7-2; D gene: -; CDR3 DNA: TGTGCCAGCAGCTTGTCACCCGGGTCCCAGGGGTTCGAGCAGTACTTC; CDR3 protein: CASSLSPGSQGFEQYF
clone size: -; J gene: TRBJ2-7; V gene: TRBV3-1/TRBV3-2; D gene: TRBD1; CDR3 DNA: TGTGCCAGCAGCCAAGATCTTACAGGGGGCTACGAGCAGTACTTC; CDR3 protein: CASSQDLTGGYEQYF
clone size: -; J gene: TRBJ2-2; V gene: TRBV5-1; D gene: -; CDR3 DNA: TGCGCCAGCAGCTCCAGCGTTTCCACCGGGGAGCTGTTTTTT; CDR3 protein: CASSSSVSTGELFF
clone size: -; J gene: TRBJ2-7; V gene: TRBV19; D gene: -; CDR3 DNA: TGTGCCAGTAGCCCCTGGACAGTCAAACGCCACGAGCAGTACTTC; CDR3 protein: CASSPWTVKRHEQYF
clone size: once; J gene: TRBJ1-2; V gene: TRBV15; D gene: TRBD1; CDR3 DNA: TGTGCCACCAGCAGAGATTCGACAGGGGGCAATGGCTACACCTTC; CDR3 protein: CATSRDSTGGNGYTF
clone size: -; J gene: TRBJ1-2; V gene: TRBV7-2; D gene: TRBD1; CDR3 DNA: TGTGCCAGCACCAGGACAGGGGGCGCCTCGTATGGCTACACCTTC; CDR3 protein: CASTRTGGASYGYTF
clone size: -; J gene: TRBJ1-5; V gene: TRBV7-9; D gene: -; CDR3 DNA: TGTGCCAGCAGTCAAGGAGCAAACAATCAGCCCCAGCATTTT; CDR3 protein: CASSQGANNQPQHF
clone size: -; J gene: TRBJ1-5; V gene: TRBV4-1; D gene: -; CDR3 DNA: TGCGCCAGCAGCCAAGGGTCCTATAGCAATCAGCCCCAGCATTTT; CDR3 protein: CASSQGSYSNQPQHF
clone size: -; J gene: TRBJ2-1; V gene: TRBV11-2; D gene: -; CDR3 DNA: TGTGCCAGCAGCTTAGCGCCCATGGTAACTAGCTCCTACAATGAGCAGTTCTTC; CDR3 protein: CASSLAPMVTSSYNEQFF
clone size: -; J gene: TRBJ2-5; V gene: TRBV6-2/TRBV6-3; D gene: TRBD2; CDR3 DNA: TGTGCCAGCAGTTATACTAGCGGGAGAGAGACCCAGTACTTC; CDR3 protein: CASSYTSGRETQYF